This record covers a single T cell receptor beta chain. Sampling of blood occurred at baseline, cycle 4 day 1, and cycle 7 day 1. The entry originates in a study of OX40 agonist ivuxolimab in advanced cancers. Profiling relied on immunoSEQ multiplex PCR, and the TCRdb table lists in-frame clones only, not all of them. Of some 55,000 clones listed, approximately 80% are singletons. The sample consisted of CD4+ or CD8+ T cells sorted from blood, taken in a trial of the OX40 agonist ivuxolimab. The sequence was collected from an adult with an advanced solid tumor such as melanoma, head and neck, liver or kidney cancer.

CDR3 DNA: TGTGCCAGCAGCTTGTACCGTGGGAACACTGAAGCTTTCTTT. Protein product: CASSLYRGNTEAFF. The chain carries TRBV5-8 and TRBJ1-1; D gene unclear. Trimming pared 1 base from V and 1 base from J, leaving 8 bases between. The CDR3 is 14 residues long. Germline CDR1 is SGHTS and CDR2 is YDEGEE.